These 25 T cell receptor beta chains share one sample of origin, sequenced in a study of blood T cell repertoires in COVID-19. The repertoire was sequenced with immunoSEQ multiplex PCR; TCRdb's copy has only in-frame clones and lacks some. The table has about 57,000 clones, around 90% seen once; the top ten hold 20% to 25%. Input material: peripheral blood. Receptors were obtained from a woman of 80 years or more with COVID-19, enrolled during active disease.

The V gene is TRBV20-1, the J gene TRBJ1-1; TRBD1 matches 8 bases. The germline V gene has CDR1 DFQATT and CDR2 SNEGSKA (reference sequence). CDR3 length: 13 amino acids. The ends lost 3 bases at V and 5 bases at J; junction bases unmatched: 5. CDR3 bases: TGCAGTGCTAGTGCAGGGGGCCTAACTGAAGCTTTCTTT. It encodes CSASAGGLTEAFF.

The chain uses TRBV5-4 and TRBJ2-1; D is uncertain. Germline lookup yields CDR1 SGHNT and CDR2 YYREEE (reference sequence). The ends were cut back, 1 base at V and 1 base at J, with 9 bases in the middle. This CDR3 has 15 amino acids. CDR3 sequence (DNA): TGTGCCAGCAGCTTGACACCGTCATCCTACAATGAGCAGTTCTTC. Its protein product is CASSLTPSSYNEQFF.

The chain recombines TRBV7-8 with TRBJ2-3, with a possible D match to TRBD2 (6 bases). The germline gives CDR1 SGHVS, CDR2 FQNEAQ. The CDR3 is 15 amino acids. Trimming pared 2 bases from V and 4 bases from J, leaving 13 bases between. The CDR3 DNA reads as TGTGCCAGCAGCTTACGGGACTTCGTTGCAGATACGCAGTATTTT. Residues: CASSLRDFVADTQYF.

This chain links TRBV14 with TRBJ2-7; no firm D call. This CDR3 contains 12 residues. V was pared by 5 bases and J by 1 base, with 6 bases between. The V gene's germline CDR1 is SGHDN and CDR2 FVKESK. The CDR3 is CASSGVSYEQYF. The CDR3 DNA is TGTGCCAGCAGCGGAGTTTCCTACGAGCAGTACTTC.

This chain links TRBV7-2 with TRBJ2-1; D gene unclear. V shed 0 bases and J shed 3 bases, with 15 bases lying between them. Germline CDR1 is SGHTA and CDR2 is FQGNSA. This CDR3 has 17 amino acids. The CDR3 nucleotides are TGTGCCAGCAGCTTAGCTTTGAGCCAACGGTTCTACAATGAGCAGTTCTTC. Translation gives CASSLALSQRFYNEQFF.

This clone has more than one count but fewer than ten. The rearrangement joins TRBV2 to TRBJ1-6; D may be TRBD1 (6 bases). Trimming shortened V by 3 bases and J by 5 bases, and 14 bases separated the two germline ends. The germline V gene encodes CDR1 SNHLY and CDR2 FYNNEI. This CDR3 has 16 amino acids. This chain's CDR3 is CASSEGRTVHNSPLHF. DNA for the CDR3: TGTGCCAGCAGTGAGGGACGGACAGTTCATAATTCACCCCTCCACTTT.

The gene calls are TRBV9 and TRBJ1-1; possibly TRBD1 for D (6 bases). This CDR3 region has 14 residues. Trimming took off 3 bases at V and 0 bases at J, with 9 bases between the two ends. Germline values: CDR1 SGDLS, CDR2 YYNGEE. Here the CDR3 reads CASSAGHMNTEAFF. The CDR3 DNA reads TGTGCCAGCAGCGCGGGACATATGAACACTGAAGCTTTCTTT.

V is TRBV2 and J is TRBJ2-7; a weak D match, TRBD2 (6 bases). This CDR3 is built from 12 residues. V lost 11 bases and J lost 5, with 16 bases in between. The germline gives CDR1 SNHLY, CDR2 FYNNEI. CDR3 residues: CAGGAGRNEQYF. CDR3 bases: TGTGCCGGAGGGGCTGGGAGGAACGAGCAGTACTTC.

This clone was seen once. The V gene is TRBV7-2, the J gene TRBJ2-5, with TRBD1 matching over 8 bases. The germline V gene has CDR1 SGHTA and CDR2 FQGNSA. The CDR3 extends over 13 amino acids. With 2 bases clipped from V and 5 bases from J, the junction kept 1 base outside the gene matches. The CDR3 is CASSLQGAETQYF. The CDR3, as DNA: TGTGCCAGCAGCTTACAGGGGGCGGAGACCCAGTACTTC.

This chain connects TRBV25-1 to TRBJ2-4, with 7 bases identical to TRBD2. The V gene end was trimmed by 4 bases and the J gene end by 5 bases; junction bases not matched to a gene: 2. This CDR3 region has 13 residues. Germline CDR1 MGHDK, CDR2 SYGVNS. CDR3 DNA: TGTGCCAGCAGTGGGGCGGGGGAAAACATTCAGTACTTC. Translation: CASSGAGENIQYF.

The chain employs TRBV19 and TRBJ2-1, with D maybe TRBD1 (5 bases). The V gene lost 1 base and the J gene lost 3 bases, with 10 bases spanning the gap. Per the germline V gene, CDR1 is LNHDA and CDR2 is SQIVND (reference sequence). The CDR3 extends over 15 amino acids. The CDR3 loop is CASSIGQGSYNEQFF. In nucleotides, the CDR3 is TGTGCCAGTAGTATAGGTCAGGGTAGCTACAATGAGCAGTTCTTC.

The V call is TRBV29-1, the J call TRBJ1-5; D may be TRBD1 (5 bases). This CDR3 has 16 amino acids. Germline V CDR1 and CDR2: SQVTM, ANQGSEA. V lost 2 bases to trimming and J lost 0 bases, with 14 bases between them. The CDR3 DNA reads as TGCAGCGTTGAATGGGCAGGGCGATATAGCAATCAGCCCCAGCATTTT. Residues: CSVEWAGRYSNQPQHF. The complete variable domain, with remaining parts taken from reference TRBV29-1 and TRBJ1-5, reads SAVISQKPSRDICQRGTSLTIQCQVDSQVTMMFWYRQQPGQSLTLIATANQGSEATYESGFVIDKFPISRPNLTFSTLTVSNMSPEDSSIYLCSVEWAGRYSNQPQHFGDGTRLSIL.

This clone was counted once. The CDR3 spells CASSLTGGTVNSPLHF. For the CDR3, the DNA is TGTGCCAGCAGCTTGACAGGGGGCACGGTCAATTCACCCCTCCACTTT. The J gene is TRBJ1-6, the V gene TRBV5-5; the match to TRBD1 covers 9 bases. This CDR3 contains 16 residues. The ends lost 1 base at V and 7 bases at J; junction bases unmatched: 6. In germline, CDR1 is SGHKS, CDR2 YYEKEE (reference sequence).

The chain links TRBV15 to TRBJ2-7; 8 bases agree with TRBD2. Germline V gene sequence: CDR1 LNHNV, CDR2 YYDKDF (reference sequence). The CDR3 spans 14 residues. Germline trimming cut 5 bases from V and 13 bases from J; bases unmatched to any gene: 16. CDR3 sequence (DNA): TGTGCCACCAGCCCCGCGGGAGGAGTCAGAGGGGAATACTTC. The encoded protein is CATSPAGGVRGEYF.

The rearrangement uses TRBV5-1 and TRBJ1-1; D gene unclear. V was trimmed by 4 bases and J by 1 base, leaving 8 bases between them. Germline assignment: CDR1 SGHRS and CDR2 YFSETQ. The CDR3 contains 13 residues. DNA of the CDR3: TGCGCCAGCAGCGGCTTTACGAACACTGAAGCTTTCTTT. Protein: CASSGFTNTEAFF.

The chain has TRBV20-1 and TRBJ2-3, with 11 bases identical to TRBD2. With 3 bases clipped from V and 4 bases from J, the junction kept 9 bases outside the gene matches. Germline-derived CDR1 and CDR2 are DFQATT and SNEGSKA (reference sequence). The CDR3 consists of 16 residues. In DNA form, the CDR3 reads TGCAGTGCTAGTAGCGGGGGGGCAATTTACTCAGATACGCAGTATTTT. This gives the protein CSASSGGAIYSDTQYF.

The chain employs TRBV28 and TRBJ2-2, with D maybe TRBD1 (6 bases). The V gene's germline CDR1 is MDHEN and CDR2 SYDVKM. Trimming stripped 3 bases from V and 5 bases from J, with 13 bases between. This CDR3 is built from 15 residues. The CDR3 region is CASSFRGGGTGELFF. As DNA, the CDR3 is TGTGCCAGCAGTTTCAGGGGTGGCGGGACCGGGGAGCTGTTTTTT.

V and J are TRBV27 and TRBJ1-1; the D gene is possibly TRBD1 (6 bases). Trimming cost V 8 bases and J 5 bases, with 15 bases left between them. CDR1 is MNHEY, CDR2 SMNVEV, per germline (reference sequence). The CDR3 sequence is 13 residues long. In DNA form, the CDR3 reads TGTGCCAGCCGCGGCACAGGGCGGACTGAAGCTTTCTTT. Amino acid sequence: CASRGTGRTEAFF.

This chain connects TRBV27 to TRBJ2-1; 8 bases map to TRBD2. The CDR3 length is 14 residues. Germline CDR1 is MNHEY and CDR2 is SMNVEV (reference sequence). V was clipped by 10 bases and J by 2 bases; unmatched bases: 7. CDR3 sequence: CATHPAGAYNEQFF. For the CDR3, the DNA is TGTGCCACCCACCCAGCGGGGGCCTACAATGAGCAGTTCTTC.

The chain has TRBV15 and TRBJ2-2; 8 positions agree with TRBD2. The CDR3 is made up of 17 amino acids. The junction had 8 bases not matched to a gene; V was cut back by 5 bases and J by 0 bases. Per the germline V gene, CDR1 is LNHNV and CDR2 is YYDKDF (reference sequence). The CDR3 DNA sequence: TGTGCCACCAGCGGGGGGTATAGCGGGGCGAACACCGGGGAGCTGTTTTTT. This sequence encodes CATSGGYSGANTGELFF.

This clone was detected a few times. The rearrangement joins TRBV9 to TRBJ1-6; a possible D gene is TRBD1 (5 bases). Germline V gene data show CDR1 as SGDLS and CDR2 as YYNGEE. V lost 4 bases and J lost 5, with 13 bases in between. This CDR3 comprises 15 residues. CDR3 amino acids: CASSFSGLDNSPLHF. In DNA form, the CDR3 reads TGTGCCAGCAGCTTCTCAGGGCTGGATAATTCACCCCTCCACTTT.

This clone was counted a few times. The chain joins TRBV5-1 to TRBJ1-4; no clear D gene. Germline loops: CDR1 SGHRS, CDR2 YFSETQ. The CDR3 length is 15 residues. The V and J ends lost 4 bases and 5 bases respectively, with 15 bases between them. CDR3 sequence: CASSPQPDSNEKLFF. The DNA of the CDR3 is TGCGCCAGCAGCCCACAGCCGGACTCAAATGAAAAACTGTTTTTT.

The chain links TRBV3-1 (or the pseudogene TRBV3-2) to TRBJ1-4, with D possibly TRBD1 on 6 matching bases. Germline assignment: CDR1 LGHDT and CDR2 YNNKEL (reference sequence). V was cut by 6 bases and J by 4 bases, with 15 bases left in between. This CDR3 comprises 15 residues. The CDR3 loop is CASRKAGALNEKLFF. CDR3 sequence (DNA): TGTGCCAGCAGGAAAGCAGGGGCACTTAATGAAAAACTGTTTTTT.

The V gene is TRBV7-2, the J gene TRBJ2-7; D is possibly TRBD1 (5 bases). The V and J ends lost 3 bases and 5 bases respectively, with 14 bases between them. The CDR3 is 14 residues long. Germline assignment: CDR1 SGHTA and CDR2 FQGNSA. The CDR3 loop is CASSLEWGDHEQYF. In nucleotides, the CDR3 is TGTGCCAGCAGCTTGGAGTGGGGCGACCACGAGCAGTACTTC.

The chain combines TRBV18 with TRBJ1-1; a possible D gene is TRBD1 (6 bases). Germline V CDR1 and CDR2: KGHSH, LQKENI. V was clipped by 0 bases and J by 7 bases, with 9 bases between them. This CDR3 has 13 amino acids. CDR3 residues: CASSPPGQYEAFF. DNA for the CDR3: TGTGCCAGCTCACCACCCGGACAGTATGAAGCTTTCTTT.